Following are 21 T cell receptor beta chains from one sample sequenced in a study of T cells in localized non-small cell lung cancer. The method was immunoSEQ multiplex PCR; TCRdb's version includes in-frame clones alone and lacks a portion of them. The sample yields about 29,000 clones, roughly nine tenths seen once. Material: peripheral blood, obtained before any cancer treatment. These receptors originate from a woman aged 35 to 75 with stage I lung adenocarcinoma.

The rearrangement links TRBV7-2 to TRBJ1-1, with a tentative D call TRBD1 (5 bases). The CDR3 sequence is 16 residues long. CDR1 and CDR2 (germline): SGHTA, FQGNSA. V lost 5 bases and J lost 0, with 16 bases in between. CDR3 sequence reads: CASSLYGTAMNTEAFF. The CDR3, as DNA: TGTGCCAGCAGCCTCTACGGGACGGCTATGAACACTGAAGCTTTCTTT.

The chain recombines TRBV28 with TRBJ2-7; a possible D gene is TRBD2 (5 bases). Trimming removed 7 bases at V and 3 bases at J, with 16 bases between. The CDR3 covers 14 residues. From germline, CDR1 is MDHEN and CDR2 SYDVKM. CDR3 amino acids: CASTPAEPGYEQYF. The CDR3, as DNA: TGTGCCAGCACCCCAGCGGAGCCGGGCTACGAGCAGTACTTC.

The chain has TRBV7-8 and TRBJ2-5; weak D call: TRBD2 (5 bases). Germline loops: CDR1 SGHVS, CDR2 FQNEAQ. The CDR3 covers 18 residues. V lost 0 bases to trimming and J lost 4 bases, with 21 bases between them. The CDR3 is CASSLAGFPGSRLETQYF. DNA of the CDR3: TGTGCCAGCAGCTTAGCTGGCTTCCCGGGGTCCCGCCTAGAGACCCAGTACTTC. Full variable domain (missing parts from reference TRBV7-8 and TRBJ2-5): GAGVSQSPRYKVAKRGQDVALRCDPISGHVSLFWYQQALGQGPEFLTYFQNEAQLDKSGLPSDRFFAERPEGSVSTLKIQRTQQEDSAVYLCASSLAGFPGSRLETQYFGPGTRLLVL.

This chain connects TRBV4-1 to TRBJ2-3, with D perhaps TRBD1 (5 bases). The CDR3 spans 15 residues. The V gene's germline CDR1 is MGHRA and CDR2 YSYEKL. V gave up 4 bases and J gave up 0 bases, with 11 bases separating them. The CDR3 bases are TGCGCCAGCAGCCTATACAGGTCCAGCACAGATACGCAGTATTTT. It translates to CASSLYRSSTDTQYF.

This CDR3 is CASSTRQLGSGNTIYF. CDR3 DNA sequence: TGTGCCAGCAGCACTCGACAGTTAGGATCTGGAAACACCATATATTTT. The chain links TRBV7-2 to TRBJ1-3; D possibly corresponds to TRBD1 (5 bases). CDR1 is SGHTA, CDR2 FQGNSA, per germline. This CDR3 is 16 amino acids long. V gave up 5 bases and J gave up 1 base, with 15 bases separating them.

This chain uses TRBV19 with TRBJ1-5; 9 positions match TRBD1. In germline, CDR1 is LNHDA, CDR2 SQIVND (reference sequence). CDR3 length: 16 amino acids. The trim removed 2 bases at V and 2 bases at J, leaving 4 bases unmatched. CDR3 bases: TGTGCCAGTAGTATATTAGGGGACAGGGGCAATCAGCCCCAGCATTTT. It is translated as CASSILGDRGNQPQHF.

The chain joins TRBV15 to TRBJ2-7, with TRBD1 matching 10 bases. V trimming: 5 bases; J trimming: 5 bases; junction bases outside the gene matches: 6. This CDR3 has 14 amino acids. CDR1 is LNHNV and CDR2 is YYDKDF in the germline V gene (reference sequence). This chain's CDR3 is CATSHLGQGNEQYF. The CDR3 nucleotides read TGTGCCACCAGCCATCTGGGACAGGGGAACGAGCAGTACTTC.

CDR3 sequence: CASSEETTSHGNTIYF. As DNA, the CDR3 is TGTGCCAGCAGTGAAGAGACCACCTCGCACGGAAACACCATATATTTT. The chain combines TRBV6-1 with TRBJ1-3; no reliable D call. Germline V lookup: CDR1 MNHNS, CDR2 SASEGT. The CDR3 sequence is 16 residues long. With 1 base removed from V and 4 bases from J, the gap between germline ends came to 14 bases.

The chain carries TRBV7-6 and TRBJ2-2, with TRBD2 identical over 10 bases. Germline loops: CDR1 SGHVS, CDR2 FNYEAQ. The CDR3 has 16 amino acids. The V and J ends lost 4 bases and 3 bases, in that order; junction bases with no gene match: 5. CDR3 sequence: CASSWSGGAYTGELFF. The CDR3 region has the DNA TGTGCCAGCAGCTGGAGCGGGGGGGCATACACCGGGGAGCTGTTTTTT.

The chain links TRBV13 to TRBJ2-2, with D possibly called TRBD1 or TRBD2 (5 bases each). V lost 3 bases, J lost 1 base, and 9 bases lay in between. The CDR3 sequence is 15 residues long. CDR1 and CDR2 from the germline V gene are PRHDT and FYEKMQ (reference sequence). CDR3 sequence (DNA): TGTGCCAGCAGCTTTGGTGGGGGGAACACCGGGGAGCTGTTTTTT. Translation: CASSFGGGNTGELFF.

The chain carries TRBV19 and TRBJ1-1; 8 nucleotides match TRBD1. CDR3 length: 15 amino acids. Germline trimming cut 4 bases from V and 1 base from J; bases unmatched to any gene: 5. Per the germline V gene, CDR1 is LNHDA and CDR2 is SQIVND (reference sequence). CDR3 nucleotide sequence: TGTGCCAGTAGTACCCCCGACAGGGGGAACACTGAAGCTTTCTTT. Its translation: CASSTPDRGNTEAFF.

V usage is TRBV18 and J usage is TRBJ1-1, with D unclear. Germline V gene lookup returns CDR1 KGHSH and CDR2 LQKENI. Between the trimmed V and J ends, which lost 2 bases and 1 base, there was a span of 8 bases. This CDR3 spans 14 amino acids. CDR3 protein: CASSPTSANTEAFF. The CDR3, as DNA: TGTGCCAGCTCACCAACAAGTGCGAACACTGAAGCTTTCTTT.

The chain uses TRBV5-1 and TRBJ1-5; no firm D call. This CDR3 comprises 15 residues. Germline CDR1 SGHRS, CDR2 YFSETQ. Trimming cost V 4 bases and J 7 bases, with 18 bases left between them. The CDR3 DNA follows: TGCGCCAGCAGCCCATCGACTGTGCACAGACAGCCCCAGCATTTT. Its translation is CASSPSTVHRQPQHF. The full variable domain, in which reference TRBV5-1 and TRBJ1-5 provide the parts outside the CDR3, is KAGVTQTPRYLIKTRGQQVTLSCSPISGHRSVSWYQQTPGQGLQFLFEYFSETQRNKGNFPGRFSGRQFSNSRSEMNVSTLELGDSALYLCASSPSTVHRQPQHFGDGTRLSIL.

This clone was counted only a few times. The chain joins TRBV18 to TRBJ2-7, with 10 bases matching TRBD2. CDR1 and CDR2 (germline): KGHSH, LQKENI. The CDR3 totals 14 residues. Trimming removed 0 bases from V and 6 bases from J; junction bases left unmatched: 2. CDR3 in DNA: TGTGCCAGCTCACCACCGGGACTAGCGATCGAGCAGTACTTC. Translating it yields CASSPPGLAIEQYF.

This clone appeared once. CDR3 sequence (DNA): TGTGCCAGCAGCTTAATCTCTCATGCTAGTGACAATGAGCAGTTCTTC. Its translation: CASSLISHASDNEQFF. The J gene is TRBJ2-1, the V gene TRBV13; D not certain. The V end lost 2 bases, the J end lost 5 bases, and 16 bases lay between the germline ends. Germline V gene lookup returns CDR1 PRHDT and CDR2 FYEKMQ (reference sequence). The CDR3 has 16 residues.

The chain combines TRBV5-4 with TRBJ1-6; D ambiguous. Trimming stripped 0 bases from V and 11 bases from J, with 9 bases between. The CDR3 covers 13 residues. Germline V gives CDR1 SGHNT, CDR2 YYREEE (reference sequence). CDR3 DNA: TGTGCCAGCAGCTTGGATGAGGGTGCACCCCTCCACTTT. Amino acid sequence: CASSLDEGAPLHF.

In nucleotides, the CDR3 is TGTGCCAGCAGTTTATGGGGGACCAGCACAGATACGCAGTATTTT. Encoded protein: CASSLWGTSTDTQYF. This chain joins TRBV28 and TRBJ2-3; D may correspond to TRBD1 or TRBD2 (5 bases each). V lost 0 bases to trimming and J lost 0 bases, with 7 bases between them. Per germline, CDR1 MDHEN and CDR2 SYDVKM. The CDR3 extends over 15 amino acids.

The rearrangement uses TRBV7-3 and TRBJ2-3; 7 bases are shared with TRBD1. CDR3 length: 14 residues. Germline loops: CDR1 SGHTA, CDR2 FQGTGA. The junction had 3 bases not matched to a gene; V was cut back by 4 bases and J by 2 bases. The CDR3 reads CASSSGTATDTQYF. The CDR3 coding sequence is TGTGCCAGCAGCTCTGGGACAGCCACAGATACGCAGTATTTT.

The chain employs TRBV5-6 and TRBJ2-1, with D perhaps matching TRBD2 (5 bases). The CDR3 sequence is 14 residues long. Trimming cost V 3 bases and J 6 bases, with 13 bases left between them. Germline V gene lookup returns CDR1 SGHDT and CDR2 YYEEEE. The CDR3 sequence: CASSSPPGFNEQFF. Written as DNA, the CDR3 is TGTGCCAGCAGCTCCCCTCCGGGGTTCAATGAGCAGTTCTTC.

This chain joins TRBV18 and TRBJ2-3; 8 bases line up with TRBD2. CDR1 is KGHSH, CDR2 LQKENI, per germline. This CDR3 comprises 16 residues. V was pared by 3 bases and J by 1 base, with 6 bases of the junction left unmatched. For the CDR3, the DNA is TGTGCCAGCTCACCGGAACGGGGGGGCGGCACAGATACGCAGTATTTT. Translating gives CASSPERGGGTDTQYF. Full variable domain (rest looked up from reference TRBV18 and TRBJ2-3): NAGVMQNPRHLVRRRGQEARLRCSPMKGHSHVYWYRQLPEEGLKFMVYLQKENIIDESGMPKERFSAEFPKEGPSILRIQQVVRGDSAAYFCASSPERGGGTDTQYFGPGTRLTVL.

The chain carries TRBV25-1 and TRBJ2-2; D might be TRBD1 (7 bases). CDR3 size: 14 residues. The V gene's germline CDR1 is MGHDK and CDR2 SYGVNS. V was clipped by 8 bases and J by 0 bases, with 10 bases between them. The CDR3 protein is CASGGTANTGELFF. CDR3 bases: TGTGCCAGCGGGGGGACAGCGAACACCGGGGAGCTGTTTTTT.